These T cell receptor beta chains were read from a single sample in a study of shared clonotypes between healthy human individuals. Only in-frame clones appear in the TCRdb table, and some are missing; sequencing was by immunoSEQ multiplex PCR. In the table there are millions of clones, 85% to 95% of which are singletons. Input material: naive CD4+ T cells sorted from blood. These receptor sequences come from a man aged 18 to 29 in good health. The CDR3 runs from the conserved cysteine through the conserved F or W. D genes are given only for firm matches. The size entry is marked missing in some rows and otherwise reads once, few, many or a size class.

size,V,D,J,CDR3,DNA
-,TRBV19,-,TRBJ1-1,CASISGRFMNTEAFF,TGTGCCAGTATTTCCGGACGGTTCATGAACACTGAAGCTTTCTTT
-,TRBV10-2,TRBD2,TRBJ2-7,CASSELAGGGEQYF,TGCGCCAGCAGTGAGCTAGCGGGAGGGGGGGAGCAGTACTTC
once,TRBV5-1,-,TRBJ2-1,CASSLGGLKYNEQFF,TGCGCCAGCAGCTTGGGTGGACTGAAGTACAATGAGCAGTTCTTC
-,TRBV11-1,-,TRBJ1-6,CASSLTSPGGNSPLHF,TGTGCCAGCAGCTTAACCTCCCCTGGGGGCAATTCACCCCTCCACTTT
-,TRBV7-6,TRBD2,TRBJ2-1,CASSINPRLAVRNEQFF,TGTGCCAGCAGCATAAACCCCCGACTAGCGGTACGCAATGAGCAGTTCTTC
-,TRBV4-1,TRBD1,TRBJ1-1,CASSAGDRATEAFF,TGCGCCAGCAGCGCCGGGGACAGGGCCACTGAAGCTTTCTTT
-,TRBV2,-,TRBJ2-3,CASSEAGRLSTDTQYF,TGTGCCAGCAGTGAAGCGGGACGTCTCAGCACAGATACGCAGTATTTT
-,TRBV28,TRBD2,TRBJ2-3,CASSLGSAGGWADTQYF,TGTGCCAGCAGTTTAGGATCGGCGGGAGGGTGGGCAGATACGCAGTATTTT
once,TRBV6-1,-,TRBJ1-5,CASSLGGSNNQPQHF,TGTGCCAGCAGCCTTGGAGGTAGCAACAATCAGCCCCAGCATTTT
-,TRBV18,-,TRBJ1-3,CASSHGTPSSGNTIYF,TGTGCCAGCTCACACGGGACACCGAGCTCTGGAAACACCATATATTTT
-,TRBV28,-,TRBJ2-7,CASRNTGKSSYEQYF,TGTGCCAGCAGAAATACAGGTAAAAGCTCCTACGAGCAGTACTTC
-,TRBV28,-,TRBJ1-6,CASTWTVLHF,TGTGCCAGCACGTGGACTGTCCTCCACTTT
-,TRBV30,TRBD1,TRBJ1-5,CAWSAGGNFNQPQHF,TGTGCCTGGAGTGCAGGGGGCAACTTCAATCAGCCCCAGCATTTT
-,TRBV2,-,TRBJ2-7,CASTSLRDYEQYF,TGTGCCAGCACCTCCCTGAGGGATTACGAGCAGTACTTC
-,TRBV18,-,TRBJ1-1,CASLRQTLNTEAFF,TGTGCCAGCCTGCGACAGACGTTGAACACTGAAGCTTTCTTT
once,TRBV5-1,-,TRBJ2-7,CASSLYPDPTYEQYF,TGCGCCAGCAGCTTGTATCCAGACCCCACCTACGAGCAGTACTTC
-,TRBV5-1,TRBD1,TRBJ2-5,CASSPRDSQGETQYF,TGCGCCAGCAGCCCCCGGGACAGCCAGGGAGAGACCCAGTACTTC
-,TRBV11-1,TRBD1,TRBJ1-6,CASSLAPGARGRNSPLHF,TGTGCCAGCAGCTTAGCGCCTGGGGCCAGGGGGCGAAATTCACCCCTCCACTTT
-,TRBV5-4,TRBD2,TRBJ2-5,CASSLSLAGVQETQYF,TGTGCCAGCAGCTTGAGTCTAGCGGGTGTTCAAGAGACCCAGTACTTC
once,TRBV7-2,-,TRBJ2-1,CASSLDLGSYNEQFF,TGTGCCAGCAGCTTAGATTTGGGGTCTTACAATGAGCAGTTCTTC
-,TRBV9,-,TRBJ2-5,CASSVDWGEETQYF,TGTGCCAGCAGCGTAGACTGGGGAGAAGAGACCCAGTACTTC
-,TRBV29-1,-,TRBJ2-4,CSVGDLAKNIQYF,TGCAGCGTGGGAGATCTAGCCAAAAACATTCAGTACTTC